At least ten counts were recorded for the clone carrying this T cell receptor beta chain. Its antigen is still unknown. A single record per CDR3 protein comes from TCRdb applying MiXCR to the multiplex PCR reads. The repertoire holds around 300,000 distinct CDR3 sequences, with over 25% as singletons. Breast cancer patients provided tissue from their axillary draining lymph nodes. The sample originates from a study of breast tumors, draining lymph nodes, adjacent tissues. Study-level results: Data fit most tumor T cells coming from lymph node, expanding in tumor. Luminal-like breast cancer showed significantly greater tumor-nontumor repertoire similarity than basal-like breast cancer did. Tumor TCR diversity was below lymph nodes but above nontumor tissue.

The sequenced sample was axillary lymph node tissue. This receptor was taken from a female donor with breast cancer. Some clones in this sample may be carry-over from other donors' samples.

CDR3: CASSLAPGFRGGYTF. The CDR3 bases are TGCGCCAGCAGCTTGGCCCCGGGCTTTAGAGGTGGCTACACCTTC. This chain connects TRBV5-1 to TRBJ1-2; the D is unclear. CDR1 and CDR2 from the germline V gene are SGHRS and YFSETQ. The CDR3 is made up of 15 amino acids. V dropped 0 bases and J dropped 7 bases, with 16 bases sitting between them. Combining the CDR3 with reference TRBV5-1 and TRBJ1-2 gives the whole variable domain KAGVTQTPRYLIKTRGQQVTLSCSPISGHRSVSWYQQTPGQGLQFLFEYFSETQRNKGNFPGRFSGRQFSNSRSEMNVSTLELGDSALYLCASSLAPGFRGGYTFGSGTRLTVV.